Sequencing of this TCR beta chain was carried out in a study of cytomegalovirus exposure and HLA in healthy donors. Study overall: There were over 350 genotyped donors. Of these, 75% to 90% fell in the genetic ancestry cluster associated with self-reported Caucasian donors.

PCR used 60 Vbeta primers and 13 Jbeta primers. TCRdb's table, derived via immunoSEQ multiplex PCR, lists solely in-frame clones and lacks some. The table shows roughly 100,000 clones, with less than 85% occurring only once. V lost 4 bases to trimming and J lost 0 bases; unmatched junction nucleotides: 5. This CDR3 contains 15 residues. Germline CDR1 and CDR2: SGDLS and YYNGEE. This receptor was identified in a man between 25 and 39 years old in good health and CMV-seropositive. Sequencing was done on a sample of PBMCs. This chain connects TRBV9 to TRBJ1-1, with 8 bases matching TRBD1. CDR3 sequence (DNA): TGTGCCAGCAGCTCGCAGACAGGGGTGAACACTGAAGCTTTCTTT. Translating gives CASSSQTGVNTEAFF.